Listed below are T cell receptor beta chains from one sample, sequenced in a study of T cell changes during pregnancy in multiple sclerosis. Only in-frame clones appear in the TCRdb table, and some are missing; sequencing was by immunoSEQ multiplex PCR. The table has 45,000 to 55,000 clones, about 92% seen once. Material: CD4+ T cells from peripheral blood mononuclear cells, obtained in the second trimester of pregnancy. Every receptor here comes from a female donor in good health, enrolled as a control in a pregnancy study. Both conserved end residues are part of each CDR3. D genes are given only for firm matches. Clone size is given for some rows only: seen once, a few or many times, or a class if the clone is expanded.

V: TRBV4-1
D: NA
size: NA
J: TRBJ2-2
DNA: TGCGCCAGCAGCCAAGATGGGGGCGGGGGGAACACCGGGGAGCTGTTTTTT
CDR3: CASSQDGGGGNTGELFF

V: TRBV7-2
D: TRBD1
size: NA
J: TRBJ2-7
DNA: TGTGCCAGCAGCCTGTGGGACAGATACTACGAGCAGTACTTC
CDR3: CASSLWDRYYEQYF

V: TRBV2
D: NA
size: NA
J: TRBJ1-6
DNA: TGTGCCAGCAGCACAGAAAGTAATTCACCCCTCCACTTT
CDR3: CASSTESNSPLHF

V: TRBV6-1
D: TRBD2
size: NA
J: TRBJ2-1
DNA: TGTGCCAGCAGACCCGGGACTAGCGGGGGGGTCGAGCAGTTCTTC
CDR3: CASRPGTSGGVEQFF

V: TRBV28
D: TRBD1
size: NA
J: TRBJ1-5
DNA: TGTGCCAGCAGTGGGACAGGGAAGAGTCAGCCCCAGCATTTT
CDR3: CASSGTGKSQPQHF

V: TRBV13
D: NA
size: NA
J: TRBJ1-6
DNA: TGTGCCAGCAGCTTAGGCCAGAATCTCGAGGGTTCACCCCTCCACTTT
CDR3: CASSLGQNLEGSPLHF

V: TRBV2
D: NA
size: NA
J: TRBJ1-1
DNA: TGTGCCAGCAGTGCGAGGGTGGCGGACACTGAAGCTTTCTTT
CDR3: CASSARVADTEAFF

V: TRBV23-1
D: NA
size: NA
J: TRBJ2-6
DNA: TGCGCCAGCAGTCAATTTTTGGACAGACTATCCCTCTCTGGGGCCAACGTCCTGACTTTC
CDR3: CASSQFLDRLSLSGANVLTF

V: TRBV6-1
D: NA
size: NA
J: TRBJ2-7
DNA: TGTGCCAGCAGACTACGCGCCGAGCAGTACTTC
CDR3: CASRLRAEQYF

V: TRBV6-5
D: NA
size: NA
J: TRBJ2-7
DNA: TGTGCCAGCAGTACCCCCAGGACAGACGCCCACGAGCAGTACTTC
CDR3: CASSTPRTDAHEQYF

V: TRBV27
D: TRBD1
size: NA
J: TRBJ2-1
DNA: TGTGCCAGCTGGACAGGGGGGGTTCTCTACAATGAGCAGTTCTTC
CDR3: CASWTGGVLYNEQFF

V: TRBV21-1
D: NA
size: NA
J: TRBJ2-7
DNA: TGTGCCAGCAGCAAAGGAGGGAGCAGGTGGGTCCACGAGCAGTACTTC
CDR3: CASSKGGSRWVHEQYF

V: TRBV2
D: NA
size: NA
J: TRBJ1-5
DNA: TGTGCCTCGGGGGGAAACAATCAGCCCCAGCATTTT
CDR3: CASGGNNQPQHF

V: TRBV7-9
D: NA
size: NA
J: TRBJ2-5
DNA: TGTGCCAGCAGCTTAGTCGGGGTTGAGACCCAGTACTTC
CDR3: CASSLVGVETQYF

V: TRBV7-9
D: NA
size: NA
J: TRBJ1-2
DNA: TGTGCCAGCAGCTGGGCAGCCTATGGCTACACCTTC
CDR3: CASSWAAYGYTF

V: TRBV5-4
D: TRBD2
size: NA
J: TRBJ2-5
DNA: TGTGCCAGCAGCTTGAAGCGGGGGGATGGGACCCAGTACTTC
CDR3: CASSLKRGDGTQYF

V: TRBV7-8
D: TRBD1
size: NA
J: TRBJ1-5
DNA: TGTGCCAGCAGCCACCCCCCGCGACAGGGACTCAATCAGCCCCAGCATTTT
CDR3: CASSHPPRQGLNQPQHF

V: TRBV6-1
D: NA
size: NA
J: TRBJ2-1
DNA: TGTGCCAGCAGCGTTCGAGAGAACAGGTTTGATCGGTTCTTC
CDR3: CASSVRENRFDRFF

V: TRBV18
D: TRBD1
size: NA
J: TRBJ1-1
DNA: TGTGCCAGCTCACAGGGACAGGGGAACACTGAAGCTTTCTTT
CDR3: CASSQGQGNTEAFF

V: TRBV4-1
D: NA
size: NA
J: TRBJ2-1
DNA: TGCGCCAGCAGCCCCGCAAAGGGGGAGCAGTTCTTC
CDR3: CASSPAKGEQFF

V: TRBV30
D: NA
size: NA
J: TRBJ2-2
DNA: TGTGCCTGGAGTTATGTGGGAGGTGGGACCGGGGAGCTGTTTTTT
CDR3: CAWSYVGGGTGELFF

V: TRBV5-4
D: TRBD2
size: NA
J: TRBJ2-5
DNA: TGTGCCACCGGACTAGCGGGAGATGTGACCCAGTACTTC
CDR3: CATGLAGDVTQYF

V: TRBV4-1
D: NA
size: NA
J: TRBJ1-4
DNA: TGCGCCAGCAGCCAACTAGACTTAGTTGCAACTAATGAAAAACTGTTTTTT
CDR3: CASSQLDLVATNEKLFF

V: TRBV6-1
D: NA
size: NA
J: TRBJ2-7
DNA: TGTGCCAGCAGTGAGGGATCAGGGGCGCGGGAGCAGTACTTC
CDR3: CASSEGSGAREQYF

V: TRBV2
D: TRBD2
size: NA
J: TRBJ2-7
DNA: TGTGCCAGCACCTTAAGCGGGGCAAGCTCCTACGAGCAGTACTTC
CDR3: CASTLSGASSYEQYF

V: TRBV5-6
D: TRBD1
size: NA
J: TRBJ2-1
DNA: TGTGCCAGCAGTACAAAACAGGGGTCCCGGTTCTTC
CDR3: CASSTKQGSRFF

V: TRBV6-5
D: NA
size: few
J: TRBJ1-2
DNA: TGTGCCAGCAGTTTGGGGAGGGCCAGCTACACCTTC
CDR3: CASSLGRASYTF

V: TRBV29-1
D: NA
size: NA
J: TRBJ2-3
DNA: TGCAGCGTTCGTCCGGCAGATACGCAGTATTTT
CDR3: CSVRPADTQYF

V: TRBV5-4
D: TRBD1
size: NA
J: TRBJ2-7
DNA: TGTGCCAGCAGCCCAGGGGGTCTCTACGAGCAGTACTTC
CDR3: CASSPGGLYEQYF

V: TRBV5-1
D: NA
size: NA
J: TRBJ2-7
DNA: TGCGCCAGCAGCTACCACACCGACAGATCCGAGCAGTACTTC
CDR3: CASSYHTDRSEQYF

V: TRBV7-6
D: NA
size: NA
J: TRBJ2-5
DNA: TGTGCCAGCAGCCCTCGGGAGAGGCAAGAGACCCAGTACTTC
CDR3: CASSPRERQETQYF

V: TRBV2
D: TRBD2
size: NA
J: TRBJ2-1
DNA: TGTGCCAGCAGTGAAAATAGCGGGAGTATTGAGCAGTTCTTC
CDR3: CASSENSGSIEQFF

V: TRBV19
D: NA
size: NA
J: TRBJ2-3
DNA: TGTGCCAGTAGTATTGGTCAGATCAGGACAGATACGCAGTATTTT
CDR3: CASSIGQIRTDTQYF

V: TRBV5-1
D: TRBD2
size: NA
J: TRBJ2-1
DNA: TGCGCCAGCAGTTCCGGACTAGCGGACAATGAGCAGTTCTTC
CDR3: CASSSGLADNEQFF

V: TRBV14
D: TRBD2
size: NA
J: TRBJ2-7
DNA: TGTGCCAGCAGCCCCATGGGTCTAGCGGGAGTAGGCGAGCAGTACTTC
CDR3: CASSPMGLAGVGEQYF

V: TRBV25-1
D: TRBD2
size: NA
J: TRBJ2-3
DNA: TGTGCCAGCAGTGAGGGGGGGGTAGATACGCAGTATTTT
CDR3: CASSEGGVDTQYF

V: TRBV29-1
D: TRBD2
size: NA
J: TRBJ2-1
DNA: TGCAGCGTCCAGCGGGATTGGGGGCAGTTCTTC
CDR3: CSVQRDWGQFF

V: TRBV30
D: NA
size: NA
J: TRBJ2-7
DNA: TGTGCCTGGACTTTACATACCGGGACTTCTTACGAGCAGTACTTC
CDR3: CAWTLHTGTSYEQYF

V: TRBV7-9
D: NA
size: NA
J: TRBJ1-2
DNA: TGTGCCAGCAGTTTTGCGGGGCCTTCGGTAGGCTACACCTTC
CDR3: CASSFAGPSVGYTF

V: TRBV7-9
D: TRBD1
size: NA
J: TRBJ1-2
DNA: TGTGCCAGCAGCTTAGATGGACAGGGAGGAGGCTACACCTTC
CDR3: CASSLDGQGGGYTF

V: TRBV5-4
D: TRBD1
size: NA
J: TRBJ2-3
DNA: TGTGCCAGCAGCCGGACCGGACAGGACACAGATACGCAGTATTTT
CDR3: CASSRTGQDTDTQYF

V: TRBV11-2
D: NA
size: NA
J: TRBJ1-2
DNA: TGTGCCAGCAGCCATCGGACAGTTGGATACACCTTC
CDR3: CASSHRTVGYTF

V: TRBV28
D: TRBD1
size: NA
J: TRBJ2-5
DNA: TGTGCCAGCAGCTCCGGGGACAGGGGAGAGACCCAGTACTTC
CDR3: CASSSGDRGETQYF

V: TRBV7-8
D: NA
size: NA
J: TRBJ1-4
DNA: TGTGCCAGCAGCTTCTACAGGACACGTCAGGCTAATGAAAAACTGTTTTTT
CDR3: CASSFYRTRQANEKLFF

V: TRBV19
D: NA
size: NA
J: TRBJ2-7
DNA: TGTGCCAGTAGTTCGGTAACAGCTAACTCCTACGAGCAGTACTTC
CDR3: CASSSVTANSYEQYF

V: TRBV5-1
D: TRBD2
size: NA
J: TRBJ2-3
DNA: TGCGCCAGCCGACGGGGCGGGAGCGCAGATACGCAGTATTTT
CDR3: CASRRGGSADTQYF

V: TRBV28
D: TRBD1
size: NA
J: TRBJ2-6
DNA: TGTGCCAGCAGTCTCCTGGACAGGAGCTCTGGGGCCAACGTCCTGACTTTC
CDR3: CASSLLDRSSGANVLTF

V: TRBV5-6
D: TRBD2
size: NA
J: TRBJ2-1
DNA: TGTGCCAGCAGCCTTACCGTGGGACTAGCGAAGAACAATGAGCAGTTCTTC
CDR3: CASSLTVGLAKNNEQFF

V: TRBV5-1
D: TRBD2
size: NA
J: TRBJ2-7
DNA: TGCGCCAGCAGCTTGGCACTAGCGGGTGCCTACGAGCAGTACTTC
CDR3: CASSLALAGAYEQYF

V: TRBV2
D: TRBD2
size: NA
J: TRBJ2-4
DNA: TGTGCCAGCAGTAACGGGGGGATAGCCAAAAACATTCAGTACTTC
CDR3: CASSNGGIAKNIQYF

V: TRBV11-2
D: TRBD1
size: NA
J: TRBJ2-1
DNA: TGTGCCAGCCGAACTTCACTGGGGCAGGGGGCGAAGAATGAGCAGTTCTTC
CDR3: CASRTSLGQGAKNEQFF

V: TRBV28
D: NA
size: NA
J: TRBJ1-2
DNA: TGTGCCAGCAGTTTACGTCCCCGGGGGGTACCCAATGGCTACACCTTC
CDR3: CASSLRPRGVPNGYTF

V: TRBV15
D: TRBD2
size: NA
J: TRBJ2-7
DNA: TGTGCCACCAGCAGCCTTTCGACTAGCGGGAGAGACTACGAGCAGTACTTC
CDR3: CATSSLSTSGRDYEQYF

V: TRBV28
D: TRBD2
size: NA
J: TRBJ2-7
DNA: TGTGCCAGCAGTTTCGGCGGGGGGTTAACCTACGAGCAGTACTTC
CDR3: CASSFGGGLTYEQYF

V: TRBV7-6
D: TRBD1
size: NA
J: TRBJ1-2
DNA: TGTGCCAGCAGCAGCGGGACAGGGAATGGCTACACCTTC
CDR3: CASSSGTGNGYTF

V: TRBV2
D: NA
size: NA
J: TRBJ2-2
DNA: TGTGCCAGCAAACTACAGGGAGACACCGGGGAGCTGTTTTTT
CDR3: CASKLQGDTGELFF

V: TRBV28
D: NA
size: NA
J: TRBJ1-6
DNA: TGTGCCAGCAGTCTCCAGGGTGGGCGTTCACCCCTCCACTTT
CDR3: CASSLQGGRSPLHF

V: TRBV27
D: TRBD1
size: once
J: TRBJ1-1
DNA: TGTGCCAGCAGTTATCCCAGGGGGAGGGCTTTCTTT
CDR3: CASSYPRGRAFF

V: TRBV7-2
D: TRBD2
size: NA
J: TRBJ2-7
DNA: TGTGCCAGCAGCTCGGAGCGGGGGCAATACGAGCAGTACTTC
CDR3: CASSSERGQYEQYF

V: TRBV7-6
D: NA
size: NA
J: TRBJ1-2
DNA: TGTGCCAGCAGCTTAGAACGGGCAGGGATTAGGATGAGATATGGCTACACCTTC
CDR3: CASSLERAGIRMRYGYTF